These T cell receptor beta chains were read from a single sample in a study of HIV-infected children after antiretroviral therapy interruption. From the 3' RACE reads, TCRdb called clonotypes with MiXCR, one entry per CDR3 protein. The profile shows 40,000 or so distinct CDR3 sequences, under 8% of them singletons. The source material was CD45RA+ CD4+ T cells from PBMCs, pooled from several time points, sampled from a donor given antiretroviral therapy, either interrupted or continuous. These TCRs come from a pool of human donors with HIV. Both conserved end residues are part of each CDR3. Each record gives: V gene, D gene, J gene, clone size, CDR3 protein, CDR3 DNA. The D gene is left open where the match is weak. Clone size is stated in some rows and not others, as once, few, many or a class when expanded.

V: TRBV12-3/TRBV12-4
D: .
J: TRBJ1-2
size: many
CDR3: CASSFGRDGYGYTF
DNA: TGTGCCAGCAGTTTTGGTAGGGACGGCTATGGCTACACCTTC

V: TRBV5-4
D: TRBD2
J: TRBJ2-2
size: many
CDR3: CASSLVVEAGGRTGELFF
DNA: TGTGCCAGCAGCTTGGTTGTCGAAGCGGGGGGGCGGACCGGGGAGCTGTTTTTT

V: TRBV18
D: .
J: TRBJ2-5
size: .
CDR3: CASSPVGPQETQYF
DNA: TGTGCCAGCTCACCAGTAGGGCCACAAGAGACCCAGTACTTC

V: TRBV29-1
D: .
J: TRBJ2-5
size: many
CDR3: CSVDPGLGETQYF
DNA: TGCAGCGTTGATCCGGGCTTGGGAGAGACCCAGTACTTC

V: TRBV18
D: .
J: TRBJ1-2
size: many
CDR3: CASSPLEGHANYGYTF
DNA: TGTGCCAGCTCACCCCTAGAGGGACACGCTAACTATGGCTACACCTTC

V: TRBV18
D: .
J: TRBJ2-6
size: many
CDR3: CASSPKPNVLTF
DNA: TGTGCCAGCTCACCAAAGCCGAACGTCCTGACTTTC

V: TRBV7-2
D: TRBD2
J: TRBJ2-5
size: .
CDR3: CASSPRTSGGPMAQYF
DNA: TGTGCCAGCAGCCCCCGGACTAGCGGGGGGCCCATGGCCCAGTACTTC

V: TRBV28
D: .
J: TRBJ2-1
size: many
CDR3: CASTFALVSFYNEQFF
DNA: TGTGCCAGCACCTTCGCCCTAGTTTCCTTCTACAATGAGCAGTTCTTC

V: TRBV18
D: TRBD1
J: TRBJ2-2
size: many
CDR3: CASSRDRGNTGELFF
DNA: TGTGCCAGCTCCCGGGACAGGGGAAACACCGGGGAGCTGTTTTTT

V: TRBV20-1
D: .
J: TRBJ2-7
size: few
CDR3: CSARDLNEQYF
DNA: TGCAGTGCTAGAGATCTCAACGAGCAGTACTTC

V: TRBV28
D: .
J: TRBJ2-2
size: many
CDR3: CASSFTPAANTGELFF
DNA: TGTGCCAGCAGTTTTACACCAGCGGCGAACACCGGGGAGCTGTTTTTT

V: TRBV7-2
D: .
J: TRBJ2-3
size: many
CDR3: CASSFRGAGTDTQYF
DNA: TGTGCCAGCAGCTTCCGCGGGGCGGGCACAGATACGCAGTATTTT

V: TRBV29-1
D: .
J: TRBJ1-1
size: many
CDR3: CSDNRVSLVTEAFF
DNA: TGCAGCGACAACAGGGTTTCCCTGGTCACTGAAGCTTTCTTT

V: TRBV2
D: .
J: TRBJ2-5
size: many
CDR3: CASSLAPRKDTQYF
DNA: TGTGCCAGCAGCTTAGCGCCCAGAAAAGACACCCAGTACTTT

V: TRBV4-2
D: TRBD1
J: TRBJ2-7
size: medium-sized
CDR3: CASSQDRDSSYEQYF
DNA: TGTGCCAGCAGCCAAGATAGGGACAGCTCCTATGAACAGTACTTC

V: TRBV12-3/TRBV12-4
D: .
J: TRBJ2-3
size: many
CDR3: CASSLVRDTDTQYF
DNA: TGTGCCAGCAGTTTAGTGCGAGACACAGATACGCAGTATTTT

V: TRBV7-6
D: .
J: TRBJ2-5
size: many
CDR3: CASSAMGGQETQYF
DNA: TGTGCCAGCAGTGCGATGGGGGGCCAAGAGACCCAGTACTTC

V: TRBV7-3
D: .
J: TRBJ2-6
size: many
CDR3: CASSLYGANVLTF
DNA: TGTGCCAGCAGCTTATATGGGGCCAACGTCCTGACTTTC

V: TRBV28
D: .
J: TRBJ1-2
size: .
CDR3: CASSLAGANYGYTF
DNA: TGTGCCAGCAGTCTCGCCGGGGCTAACTATGGCTACACCTTC

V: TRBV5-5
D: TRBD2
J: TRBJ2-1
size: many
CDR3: CASSTIAGGFNNEQFF
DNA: TGTGCCAGCAGTACCATAGCGGGAGGGTTCAACAATGAGCAGTTCTTC

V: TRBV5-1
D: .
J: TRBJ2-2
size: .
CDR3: CSSSLVSVGALFF
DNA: TGCTCCAGCAGCTTGGTGTCGGTCGGGGCGCTGTTTTTT

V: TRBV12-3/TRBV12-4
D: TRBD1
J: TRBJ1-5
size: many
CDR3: CASSWGRDRGSQPQHF
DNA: TGTGCCAGCAGTTGGGGCCGGGACAGGGGATCTCAGCCCCAGCATTTT

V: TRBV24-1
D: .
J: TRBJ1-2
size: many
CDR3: CATSVGDLYGYTF
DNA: TGTGCCACCAGTGTGGGAGACCTCTATGGCTACACCTTC

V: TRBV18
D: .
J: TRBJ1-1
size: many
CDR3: CASSPLGIEAFF
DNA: TGTGCCAGCTCACCGTTGGGAATTGAAGCTTTCTTT

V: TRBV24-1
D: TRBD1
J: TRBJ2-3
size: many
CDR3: CATSELGAGGRSDTQYF
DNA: TGTGCCACCAGTGAATTGGGAGCAGGGGGCAGGTCAGATACGCAGTATTTT

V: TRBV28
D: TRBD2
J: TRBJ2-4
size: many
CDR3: CASSLAVNIQYF
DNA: TGTGCCAGCAGTCTAGCGGTAAACATTCAGTACTTC

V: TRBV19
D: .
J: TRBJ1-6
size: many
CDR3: CASSGGTYNSPLYF
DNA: TGTGCCAGCAGTGGGGGCACCTATAATTCGCCCCTCTACTTT

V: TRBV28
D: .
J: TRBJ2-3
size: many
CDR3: CASSLDGRTDTQYF
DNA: TGTGCCAGCAGTTTGGACGGGAGAACAGATACGCAGTATTTT

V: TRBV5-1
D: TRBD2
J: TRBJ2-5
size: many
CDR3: CASSLGLLAGSHYQETQYF
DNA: TGCGCCAGCAGCTTGGGACTACTAGCGGGGAGCCACTACCAAGAGACCCAGTACTTC

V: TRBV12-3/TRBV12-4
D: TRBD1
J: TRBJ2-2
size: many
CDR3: CASSRPDRGNTGELFF
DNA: TGTGCCAGCAGCCGACCGGACAGGGGTAACACCGGGGAGCTGTTTTTT

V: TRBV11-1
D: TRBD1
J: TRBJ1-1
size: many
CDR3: CASSAGTGSNTEAFF
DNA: TGTGCCAGCAGCGCCGGGACAGGGTCTAACACTGAAGCTTTCTTT

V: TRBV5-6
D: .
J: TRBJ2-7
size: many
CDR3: CASSLGFYEQYF
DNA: TGTGCCAGCAGCTTGGGGTTCTACGAGCAGTACTTC

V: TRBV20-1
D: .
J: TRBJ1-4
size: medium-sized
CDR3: CSASPGGRAVNEKLFF
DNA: TGCAGTGCTAGTCCAGGCGGCAGGGCTGTAAATGAAAAACTGTTTTTT

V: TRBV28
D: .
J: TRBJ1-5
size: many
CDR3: CASSLRRSGGPQHF
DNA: TGTGCCAGCAGTTTAAGACGGTCCGGCGGGCCCCAGCATTTT

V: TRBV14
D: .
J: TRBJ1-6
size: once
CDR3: CASSQFGTASSPLHF
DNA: TGTGCCAGCAGCCAGTTCGGGACTGCAAGTTCACCCCTCCACTTT

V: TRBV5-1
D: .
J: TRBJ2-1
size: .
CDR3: CASSSGPGAYNEQFF
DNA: TGCGCCAGCAGCTCCGGCCCAGGGGCCTACAATGAGCAGTTCTTC

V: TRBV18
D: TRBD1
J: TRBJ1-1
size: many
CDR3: CASSRLDRANTEAFF
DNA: TGTGCCAGCTCACGCTTGGACAGGGCGAACACTGAAGCTTTCTTT

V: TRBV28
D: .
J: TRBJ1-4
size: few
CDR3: CASSLRQWNNEKLFF
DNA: TGTGCCAGCAGTCTGCGACAGTGGAATAATGAAAAACTGTTTTTT

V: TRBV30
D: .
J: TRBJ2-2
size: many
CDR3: CAWRTGEDTGQLYF
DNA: TGTGCCTGGAGGACTGGGGAGGACACCGGGCAGCTCTACTTT

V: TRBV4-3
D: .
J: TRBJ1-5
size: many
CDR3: CASSQRGGSINQPQHF
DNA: TGCGCCAGCAGCCAAAGGGGTGGCAGCATCAATCAGCCCCAGCATTTT

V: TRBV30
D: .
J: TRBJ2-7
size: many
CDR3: CAWRPGLGGQNTLYF
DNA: TGTGCCTGGAGACCGGGACTGGGGGGTCAAAACACCTTGTACTTT

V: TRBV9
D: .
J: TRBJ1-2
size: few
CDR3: CASSPPTSAGHYGYTF
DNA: TGTGCCAGCAGCCCCCCTACGAGTGCGGGTCACTATGGCTACACCTTC